These 25 T cell receptor beta chains were sequenced from one sample in a study of T cell repertoires in cytomegalovirus infection. TCRdb reanalysed the reads using MiXCR and keeps one entry per CDR3 protein. The repertoire includes 450,000 to 600,000 distinct CDR3 sequences, about 44% of them detected once, and 43% sits in the top ten. No antigen is known for these receptors. The sample here was cultured PBMCs, taken from culture after CMV antigen stimulation. These receptors came from a human donor in good health (CMV status not recorded). Some clones in this sample may be carry-over from other donors' samples.

This clonotype has only a few counts. The J gene is TRBJ2-1, the V gene TRBV7-6, with 7 bases that match TRBD1. Unmatched junction bases numbered 2, after V lost 3 bases and J lost 3 bases. The CDR3 has 14 amino acids. From germline, CDR1 is SGHVS and CDR2 FNYEAQ. CDR3 residues: CASSFRQGYNEQFF. CDR3 in DNA: TGTGCCAGCAGCTTCCGACAGGGCTACAATGAGCAGTTCTTC.

In its sample, this clonotype was seen a few times. This sequence joins TRBV7-2 and TRBJ2-4; 9 nucleotides match TRBD1. Trimming cost V 5 bases and J 5 bases; bases outside gene matches: 4. CDR3 size: 14 residues. CDR1 is SGHTA and CDR2 is FQGNSA in the germline V gene. CDR3 coding DNA: TGTGCCAGCAGCCGGGACAGGGATGAAAACATTCAGTACTTC. Translation gives CASSRDRDENIQYF. Complete variable domain (other parts from reference TRBV7-2 and TRBJ2-4): GAGVSQSPSNKVTEKGKDVELRCDPISGHTALYWYRQSLGQGLEFLIYFQGNSAPDKSGLPSDRFSAERTGGSVSTLTIQRTQQEDSAVYLCASSRDRDENIQYFGAGTRLSVL.

The chain joins TRBV20-1 to TRBJ1-1; the match to TRBD1 covers 9 bases. The CDR3 totals 13 residues. The V and J ends lost 8 bases and 5 bases, in that order; junction bases with no gene match: 9. CDR1 DFQATT and CDR2 SNEGSKA come from the germline V gene (reference sequence). This CDR3 is CSSTGGSRTEAFF. CDR3 bases: TGCAGTTCTACAGGGGGCAGTCGGACTGAAGCTTTCTTT.

This clonotype has more than one count but fewer than ten. The chain is built from TRBV20-1 and TRBJ2-3; 7 nucleotides match TRBD2. In germline, CDR1 is DFQATT, CDR2 SNEGSKA (reference sequence). The CDR3 consists of 15 residues. Trimming cost V 6 bases and J 2 bases; bases outside gene matches: 11. In nucleotides, the CDR3 is TGCAGTGCCCCGACCCTAGCGGCATACACAGATACGCAGTATTTT. The encoded protein is CSAPTLAAYTDTQYF.

The V and J genes are TRBV7-9 and TRBJ2-5; 7 nucleotides agree with TRBD1. Germline CDR1 SEHNR, CDR2 FQNEAQ (reference sequence). There are 18 residues in the CDR3. V lost 5 bases, J lost 0 bases, and 15 bases stayed unmatched. CDR3 loop: CASSRNSYRGPDQETQYF. The DNA of the CDR3 is TGTGCCAGCAGCCGTAACTCATACAGGGGACCTGACCAAGAGACCCAGTACTTC.

The sample holds one count of this clonotype. This chain uses TRBV4-1 with TRBJ2-7; no reliable D call. The V gene's germline CDR1 is MGHRA and CDR2 YSYEKL. CDR3 size: 13 residues. Trimming pared 3 bases from V and 0 bases from J, leaving 6 bases between. The CDR3 protein is CASSHPSSYEQYF. The CDR3 DNA follows: TGCGCCAGCAGCCATCCGAGCTCCTACGAGCAGTACTTC.

This clonotype was found a few times. V and J are TRBV7-2 and TRBJ1-3; D gene ambiguous. CDR1 and CDR2 from the germline V gene are SGHTA and FQGNSA. This CDR3 has 16 amino acids. The germline V and J ends were trimmed by 1 base and 0 bases, with 10 bases remaining between them. In DNA, the CDR3 is TGTGCCAGCAGCTTAGGGACGGTGAGCTCTGGAAACACCATATATTTT. Translating it yields CASSLGTVSSGNTIYF. Full variable domain (remainder filled in from reference TRBV7-2 and TRBJ1-3): GAGVSQSPSNKVTEKGKDVELRCDPISGHTALYWYRQSLGQGLEFLIYFQGNSAPDKSGLPSDRFSAERTGGSVSTLTIQRTQQEDSAVYLCASSLGTVSSGNTIYFGEGSWLTVV.

V and J are TRBV6-2 or TRBV6-3 and TRBJ1-1; no firm D call. Trimming removed 10 bases from V and 0 bases from J, with 12 bases in between. This CDR3 has 13 amino acids. The V gene's germline CDR1 is MNHEY and CDR2 SVGEGT. The CDR3 sequence: CANRGFLNTEAFF. The CDR3 nucleotides read TGTGCCAACAGAGGGTTTTTGAACACTGAAGCTTTCTTT.

This chain uses TRBV12-3 or TRBV12-4 with TRBJ1-4, with D maybe TRBD1 (6 bases). The CDR3 has 14 residues. V lost 6 bases and J 7 bases, leaving 15 bases between the germline ends. CDR3 bases: TGTGCCAGCAGCTCAGGGGTTGGGGGTGAAAAACTGTTTTTT. This sequence encodes CASSSGVGGEKLFF.

About this clonotype itself: Relative to the germline gene, one junction end is altered; a read error may explain this. This chain links TRBV12-3 or TRBV12-4 with TRBJ1-4, with D possibly being TRBD1 (6 bases). The length of the CDR3 is 16 residues. CDR3 bases: TGTGCCAGCAGGGGAAACACAGGGAACCGTAATCAAAAACTGTTTTTT. Translation gives CASRGNTGNRNQKLFF.

This clonotype has a handful of counts. This chain links TRBV6-1 with TRBJ2-7, with 7 bases that match TRBD1. CDR1 and CDR2 (germline): MNHNS, SASEGT. Losses at the gene ends were 6 bases for V and 6 bases for J; bases not matched to a gene: 5. The CDR3 is 12 residues long. The CDR3 spells CASSRTGVEQYF. CDR3 coding DNA: TGTGCCAGCAGCCGTACAGGGGTCGAGCAGTACTTC.

This clonotype turned up a few times. V and J are TRBV10-3 and TRBJ2-3, with D possibly TRBD2 on 5 matching bases. The CDR3 is made up of 17 amino acids. Germline CDR1 and CDR2: ENHRY and SYGVKD. The germline V and J ends were trimmed by 4 bases and 11 bases, with 28 bases remaining between them. Here the CDR3 reads CAISGARLAQLICRQYF. As DNA, the CDR3 is TGTGCCATCAGTGGGGCTCGGTTAGCGCAGCTTATCTGTCGGCAGTATTTT.

The V gene is TRBV7-2, the J gene TRBJ2-3; 7 positions match TRBD2. Trimming at V came to 4 bases and at J to 6 bases, leaving 10 bases not matched to a gene. This CDR3 has 15 amino acids. The germline gives CDR1 SGHTA, CDR2 FQGNSA. CDR3 amino acids: CASSSALTSLDTQYF. In DNA, the CDR3 is TGTGCCAGCAGCTCCGCACTGACTAGCTTGGATACGCAGTATTTT.

This clonotype occurred a few times. The V call is TRBV12-3 or TRBV12-4, the J call TRBJ2-3; the D gene could be TRBD1 or TRBD2 (7 bases each). The CDR3 is 15 amino acids. With 6 bases removed from V and 4 bases from J, the gap between germline ends came to 17 bases. CDR3 coding DNA: TGTGCCAGCAGACTTCGACAGGGAGGGCCAGATACGCAGTATTTT. It codes for CASRLRQGGPDTQYF.

This clonotype was seen many times. This chain links TRBV7-2 with TRBJ2-5; D is undetermined. V was cut by 5 bases and J by 4 bases, with 8 bases left in between. This CDR3 has 12 amino acids. In germline, CDR1 is SGHTA, CDR2 FQGNSA. Written as DNA, the CDR3 is TGTGCCAGCAGCCCTATGAGAGAGACCCAGTACTTC. This codes for CASSPMRETQYF. The full variable domain, completed using reference TRBV7-2 and TRBJ2-5, is GAGVSQSPSNKVTEKGKDVELRCDPISGHTALYWYRQSLGQGLEFLIYFQGNSAPDKSGLPSDRFSAERTGGSVSTLTIQRTQQEDSAVYLCASSPMRETQYFGPGTRLLVL.

The chain employs TRBV18 and TRBJ2-3; D may be TRBD1 or TRBD2 (5 bases each). This CDR3 contains 13 residues. V was pared by 3 bases and J by 4 bases, with 8 bases between. In germline, CDR1 is KGHSH, CDR2 LQKENI. CDR3 sequence reads: CASSPGEADTQYF. The CDR3 DNA follows: TGTGCCAGCTCACCGGGGGAAGCAGATACGCAGTATTTT.

J is TRBJ1-5 and V is TRBV20-1; D is possibly TRBD1 (6 bases). The length of the CDR3 is 13 residues. Trimming cost V 3 bases and J 3 bases, with 9 bases left between them. The germline V gene encodes CDR1 DFQATT and CDR2 SNEGSKA (reference sequence). CDR3 DNA: TGCAGTGCTAGTCGGGGGCTCAATCAGCCCCAGCATTTT. It is translated as CSASRGLNQPQHF.

Only a few counts were recorded for this clonotype. The chain combines TRBV6-2 or TRBV6-3 with TRBJ2-1; 9 positions agree with TRBD2. V dropped 4 bases and J dropped 7; count of bases not matched to a gene: 17. This CDR3 has 18 residues. The germline V gene has CDR1 MNHEY and CDR2 SVGEGT. This CDR3 reads CASSFPIDGTSRFNEQFF. The CDR3 bases are TGTGCCAGCAGTTTCCCGATAGACGGGACTAGCCGCTTTAATGAGCAGTTCTTC.

The chain recombines TRBV6-1 with TRBJ1-1; possibly TRBD1 for D (5 bases). The CDR3 has 17 residues. V lost 1 base to trimming and J lost 4 bases, with 19 bases between them. Germline V gene sequence: CDR1 MNHNS, CDR2 SASEGT. The CDR3 DNA reads TGTGCCAGCAGTGAAGTAGGGGTCGGGACTGCCCCCACTGAAGCTTTCTTT. This gives the protein CASSEVGVGTAPTEAFF.

This clonotype was seen ten or more times. The chain joins TRBV7-8 to TRBJ1-3; D is undetermined. Per the germline V gene, CDR1 is SGHVS and CDR2 is FQNEAQ. The CDR3 runs 16 residues. The ends were cut back, 0 bases at V and 0 bases at J, with 9 bases in the middle. The CDR3 loop reads CASSLAGVHSGNTIYF. CDR3 sequence (DNA): TGTGCCAGCAGCTTAGCGGGAGTTCACTCTGGAAACACCATATATTTT.

This clonotype was detected only a few times. V and J are TRBV7-8 and TRBJ2-5; D unresolved. Germline assignment: CDR1 SGHVS and CDR2 FQNEAQ. Between the trimmed V and J ends, which lost 1 base and 4 bases, there was a span of 13 bases. This CDR3 contains 15 residues. The CDR3 region has the DNA TGTGCCAGCAGCTTAGGCGGTCCCATCGGAGAGACCCAGTACTTC. Translated, it gives CASSLGGPIGETQYF.

This clonotype was seen more than once but under ten times. The V call is TRBV7-2, the J call TRBJ1-5; possibly TRBD1 for D (6 bases). The CDR3 consists of 16 residues. Between the trimmed V and J ends, which lost 4 bases and 0 bases, there was a span of 13 bases. Germline V gene sequence: CDR1 SGHTA, CDR2 FQGNSA. The CDR3, as DNA: TGTGCCAGCAGCTCGCAGGGGACCTATAGCAATCAGCCCCAGCATTTT. Translated, it gives CASSSQGTYSNQPQHF.

This clonotype was seen at least ten times. The rearrangement links TRBV7-2 to TRBJ1-1; D may be TRBD1 (5 bases). V was pared by 1 base and J by 4 bases, with 13 bases between. CDR1 is SGHTA, CDR2 FQGNSA, per germline. This CDR3 has 15 residues. The CDR3 DNA sequence: TGTGCCAGCAGCTTAGGGACACTAGGATTCACTGAAGCTTTCTTT. Its protein is CASSLGTLGFTEAFF.

The chain links TRBV6-5 to TRBJ2-2, with 10 bases lining up with TRBD2. Germline CDR1 reads MNHEY; CDR2 reads SVGAGI. This CDR3 comprises 18 residues. V was pared by 0 bases and J by 2 bases, with 6 bases of the junction left unmatched. The CDR3 bases are TGTGCCAGCAGTTACTCGATAGGGACTAGCGAAAACACCGGGGAGCTGTTTTTT. Translation gives CASSYSIGTSENTGELFF.

The chain carries TRBV7-8 and TRBJ2-1; D may be TRBD1 (6 bases). This CDR3 is built from 15 residues. The germline CDR1 and CDR2 sequences are SGHVS and FQNEAQ. Trimming shortened V by 5 bases and J by 4 bases, and 15 bases separated the two germline ends. CDR3 sequence reads: CASSQAEQGYNEQFF. CDR3 in DNA: TGTGCCAGCAGCCAGGCGGAACAGGGATACAATGAGCAGTTCTTC. Filled out from reference TRBV7-8 and TRBJ2-1, the complete variable domain reads GAGVSQSPRYKVAKRGQDVALRCDPISGHVSLFWYQQALGQGPEFLTYFQNEAQLDKSGLPSDRFFAERPEGSVSTLKIQRTQQEDSAVYLCASSQAEQGYNEQFFGPGTRLTVL.